This T cell receptor beta chain was retrieved from a study of T cells in Graves' hyperthyroidism and ophthalmopathy. Study overall: Prior to any treatment, at the point of initial diagnosis, peripheral blood was collected.

This CDR3 has 14 amino acids. Between the trimmed V and J ends, which lost 5 bases and 3 bases, there was a span of 14 bases. CDR1 is SEHNR and CDR2 is FQNEAQ in the germline V gene (reference sequence). Study-level points and caveats: Model output signaled ophthalmopathy a median about seven months ahead of onset. Among thyroid clonotypes expanded above 0.001, most also appeared in blood.

Graves' hyperthyroidism qualified as stable when ophthalmopathy did not progress within 18 months. RNA transcripts yielded amplified TCR beta CDR3 regions. Carried out on the TCR CDR3, a first-round RT-PCR used the HTBI primer set. TCRdb fed the multiplex PCR reads into MiXCR, producing one record per CDR3 protein. The top ten clones hold around 10% of a sample with hundreds of thousands of distinct CDR3 sequences, roughly 40% of them seen once. This clonotype was seen more than once but under ten times. Its antigen is still unknown. Sequencing was performed on blood. V is TRBV7-9 and J is TRBJ2-7; D possibly corresponds to TRBD1 (5 bases). This clonotype was sampled from a young man with Graves' hyperthyroidism. The CDR3: CASSQGQQDYEQYF. CDR3 nucleotide sequence: TGTGCCAGCAGCCAAGGGCAACAGGACTACGAGCAGTACTTC.